This is a list of T cell receptor beta chains from one sample in a study of coeliac disease. TCRdb's copy holds only in-frame clones and misses some; the assay was immunoSEQ multiplex PCR. The sample lists around 2,300 clones, 70% to 80% occurring once. Specimen: lymphocytes from the gut lamina propria. The receptors originated from a human donor without celiac disease. Both conserved end residues are part of each CDR3. D genes are given only for firm matches. Clone sizes are given selectively: once, few, many, or a class where the clone is expanded.

D,size,J,V,CDR3,DNA
-,-,TRBJ1-1,TRBV11-2,CASRKEVGAFF,TGTGCCAGCCGCAAGGAGGTGGGAGCTTTCTTT
-,-,TRBJ2-4,TRBV7-2,CASSSRGQGVAKNIQYF,TGTGCCAGCAGCTCCCGAGGACAAGGCGTAGCCAAAAACATTCAGTACTTC
TRBD1,-,TRBJ2-4,TRBV19,CASRLLGGQNIQYF,TGTGCCAGTAGATTACTAGGGGGCCAAAACATTCAGTACTTC
-,-,TRBJ1-5,TRBV27,CASSVGAVQPQHF,TGTGCCAGCAGTGTTGGGGCCGTTCAGCCCCAGCATTTT
TRBD1,few,TRBJ2-3,TRBV7-9,CASSSEGQPHSQYF,TGTGCCAGCAGCTCAGAGGGACAGCCTCACTCACAGTATTTT
-,-,TRBJ1-1,TRBV27,CASRDQGNTEAFF,TGTGCCAGCAGGGATCAGGGGAACACTGAAGCTTTCTTT
TRBD2,-,TRBJ2-1,TRBV9,CASSVGPLLAGGFTEQFF,TGTGCCAGCAGCGTAGGTCCCCTACTAGCGGGAGGGTTTACTGAGCAGTTCTTC
TRBD1,-,TRBJ1-1,TRBV4-2,CASSPRQGEAFF,TGTGCCAGCAGCCCTCGACAGGGAGAAGCTTTCTTT
-,-,TRBJ1-1,TRBV14,CASSQDIARGAFF,TGTGCCAGCAGCCAAGATATAGCCAGGGGTGCTTTCTTT
-,-,TRBJ1-6,TRBV9,CASSVGRDPLPLHF,TGTGCCAGCAGCGTAGGGAGGGACCCTCTTCCCCTCCACTTT
-,-,TRBJ1-1,TRBV5-1,CASSPTPGGTEAFF,TGCGCCAGCAGCCCCACCCCGGGCGGGACTGAAGCTTTCTTT
TRBD1,-,TRBJ1-6,TRBV19,CASSIVRTGNSPLHF,TGTGCCAGTAGTATAGTCCGGACAGGGAATTCACCCCTCCACTTT
TRBD1,once,TRBJ1-3,TRBV9,CASSVNPGQVNTIYF,TGTGCCAGCAGCGTAAATCCAGGACAGGTGAACACCATATATTTT
-,-,TRBJ2-1,TRBV4-3,CASSQDMPSENYNEQFF,TGCGCCAGCAGCCAAGATATGCCTAGCGAGAACTACAATGAGCAGTTCTTC
-,large,TRBJ2-7,TRBV14,CASSHVLFSYEQYF,TGTGCCAGCAGCCACGTCTTATTCTCCTACGAGCAGTACTTC
-,-,TRBJ2-7,TRBV11-2,CASSHPVGGEQYF,TGTGCCAGCAGTCATCCAGTGGGGGGCGAGCAGTACTTC
-,-,TRBJ2-7,TRBV10-2,CASKPSGEEQYF,TGCGCCAGCAAACCCTCAGGGGAAGAGCAGTACTTC
TRBD1,-,TRBJ1-1,TRBV2,CASSGLTGLNTEAFF,TGTGCCAGCAGTGGATTGACAGGGCTGAACACTGAAGCTTTCTTT
-,-,TRBJ2-7,TRBV21-1,CASSKGSTVTYEQYF,TGTGCCAGCAGCAAAGGCTCCACTGTTACCTACGAGCAGTACTTC
-,-,TRBJ2-3,TRBV14,CASSPFTNIHSTDTQYF,TGTGCCAGCAGCCCCTTCACGAACATACATAGCACAGATACGCAGTATTTT
-,few,TRBJ2-7,TRBV18,CASSPPGGGRYEQYF,TGTGCCAGCTCACCCCCAGGCGGGGGCAGGTACGAGCAGTACTTC
-,-,TRBJ2-7,TRBV7-2,CASSLGDNAYEQYF,TGTGCCAGCAGCTTAGGGGACAACGCCTACGAGCAGTACTTC
-,-,TRBJ2-5,TRBV5-6,CASSLGIAGGTQYF,TGTGCCAGCAGCTTGGGGATAGCTGGAGGGACCCAGTACTTC
-,-,TRBJ2-3,TRBV5-6,CASSLDLSTDTQYF,TGTGCCAGCAGCTTGGATCTCAGCACAGATACGCAGTATTTT
TRBD2,-,TRBJ2-7,TRBV27,CASSGLGGGYEQYF,TGTGCCAGCAGTGGGCTGGGGGGGGGCTACGAGCAGTACTTC
TRBD1,-,TRBJ1-2,TRBV11-2,CASSLAGQGHGYTF,TGTGCCAGCAGCTTAGCTGGACAGGGGCATGGCTACACCTTC
-,-,TRBJ2-7,TRBV15,CATSSRNASSYEQYF,TGTGCCACCAGCAGCCGCAACGCGAGCTCCTACGAGCAGTACTTC
TRBD1,-,TRBJ2-2,TRBV2,CASSPGAGGGTGELFF,TGTGCCAGCAGTCCTGGGGCAGGGGGCGGCACCGGGGAGCTGTTTTTT
TRBD1,-,TRBJ1-5,TRBV7-9,CASSHGTADNQPQHF,TGTGCCAGCAGCCACGGGACAGCCGACAATCAGCCCCAGCATTTT
TRBD1,-,TRBJ2-2,TRBV7-9,CASSRFQGAGGTGELFF,TGTGCCAGCAGCCGATTTCAGGGGGCCGGGGGCACCGGGGAGCTGTTTTTT
TRBD2,-,TRBJ2-4,TRBV15,CATSRRDRGLGTSGSLAKNIQYF,TGTGCCACCAGCAGACGTGACAGGGGGCTGGGGACTAGCGGGAGCCTAGCCAAAAACATTCAGTACTTC
TRBD2,once,TRBJ2-2,TRBV5-1,CASSPLSGGNTGELFF,TGCGCCAGCAGCCCGCTTAGCGGGGGGAACACCGGGGAGCTGTTTTTT
-,-,TRBJ1-5,TRBV4-1,CASSQDPPRAANQPQHF,TGCGCCAGCAGCCAAGATCCACCCCGAGCGGCTAATCAGCCCCAGCATTTT
TRBD2,-,TRBJ2-5,TRBV2,CASSGLAGTQYF,TGTGCCAGCTCCGGACTAGCGGGGACCCAGTACTTC
TRBD2,-,TRBJ2-3,TRBV5-1,CASSLGLAETTDTQYF,TGCGCCAGCAGCTTGGGGCTAGCGGAGACCACAGATACGCAGTATTTT
TRBD2,few,TRBJ2-7,TRBV15,CATSSRGEGSYEQYF,TGTGCCACCAGCTCTAGAGGGGAGGGATCCTACGAGCAGTACTTC
-,-,TRBJ2-1,TRBV15,CATSRGRGETNEQFF,TGTGCCACCAGCAGAGGACGGGGAGAGACAAATGAGCAGTTCTTC
-,-,TRBJ2-1,TRBV5-1,CASSPPIYNEQFF,TGCGCCAGCAGCCCCCCTATTTACAATGAGCAGTTCTTC
-,-,TRBJ2-6,TRBV6-7,CASSLVLRSRANVLTF,TGTGCCAGCAGTTTAGTATTGCGTAGTCGGGCCAACGTCCTGACTTTC
-,once,TRBJ2-1,TRBV18,CASSPDSAEQFF,TGTGCCAGCTCCCCCGACTCTGCCGAGCAGTTCTTC
-,-,TRBJ1-2,TRBV2,CASSGAGVNYGYTF,TGTGCCAGCAGTGGCGCAGGGGTTAACTATGGCTACACCTTC
-,-,TRBJ1-2,TRBV27,CASSFNFYGYTF,TGTGCCAGCAGTTTCAATTTCTATGGCTACACCTTC
TRBD1,few,TRBJ2-7,TRBV7-2,CASSLTSRGGGTGAYEQYF,TGTGCCAGCAGCTTAACCTCACGGGGCGGAGGGACAGGGGCCTACGAGCAGTACTTC
-,-,TRBJ1-1,TRBV10-2,CASRTGPAEAFF,TGCGCCAGCAGAACAGGCCCGGCTGAAGCTTTCTTT